These 16 T cell receptor beta chains were all obtained from the same sample, sequenced in a study of Ad26.COV2.S vaccination and SARS-CoV-2 variants listed by TCRdb under 2021. Libraries were prepared through the immunoSEQ multiplex PCR assay. Drawn from immuneACCESS, this table holds only the in-frame rearrangements with V and J called that TCRdb kept. Clones are partly lost; checked studies trace under half to an unresolved V gene and leave the rest unexplained. For this sample the table gives over 400,000 clones, of which 90% were detected only once. The top ten clonotypes cover around 4.5% of the sample. The treatment or condition label here, explained by the study, means: about 20 received Ad26.COV2.S at low or high dose, single or two shots; roughly 5 received placebo; per-sample allocation not given. Repertoires of vaccine and placebo recipients were sequenced from samples collected on day 63 after the first injection.

The material sequenced was peripheral blood, taken in a trial of Ad26.COV2.S vaccine versus placebo. The receptors originated from a person aged 18 to 65 who received the Ad26.COV2.S COVID-19 vaccine or a placebo.

The chain links TRBV9 to TRBJ2-7; a possible D gene is TRBD2 (5 bases). This CDR3 region has 14 residues. The germline V and J ends were trimmed by 1 base and 5 bases, with 13 bases remaining between them. Germline V gives CDR1 SGDLS, CDR2 YYNGEE. The CDR3 here is CASSVSYGNDEQYF. In nucleotides, the CDR3 is TGTGCCAGCAGCGTAAGTTACGGGAACGACGAGCAGTACTTC. Full variable domain (remainder filled in from reference TRBV9 and TRBJ2-7): DSGVTQTPKHLITATGQRVTLRCSPRSGDLSVYWYQQSLDQGLQFLIQYYNGEERAKGNILERFSAQQFPDLHSELNLSSLELGDSALYFCASSVSYGNDEQYFGPGTRLTVT.

This clone was picked up one time. This chain links TRBV27 with TRBJ2-7; a possible D gene is TRBD2 (5 bases). CDR3 length: 12 residues. V was trimmed by 3 bases and J by 5 bases, leaving 8 bases between them. Germline V CDR1 and CDR2: MNHEY, SMNVEV (reference sequence). CDR3 region: CASSLTGNEQYF. The CDR3 DNA sequence: TGTGCCAGCAGTTTGACCGGGAACGAGCAGTACTTC.

This sequence joins TRBV5-1 and TRBJ2-4; the D is unclear. In germline, CDR1 is SGHRS, CDR2 YFSETQ. The CDR3 extends over 17 amino acids. V was pared by 2 bases and J by 0 bases, with 15 bases between. CDR3 coding DNA: TGCGCCAGCAGCTTCCTCGGTGGTTCACTAGCCAAAAACATTCAGTACTTC. Its protein is CASSFLGGSLAKNIQYF. The whole variable domain, remainder taken from reference TRBV5-1 and TRBJ2-4, is KAGVTQTPRYLIKTRGQQVTLSCSPISGHRSVSWYQQTPGQGLQFLFEYFSETQRNKGNFPGRFSGRQFSNSRSEMNVSTLELGDSALYLCASSFLGGSLAKNIQYFGAGTRLSVL.

The chain has TRBV19 and TRBJ2-3, with a tentative D call TRBD2 (6 bases). The CDR3 length is 15 residues. The V end was cut by 3 bases, the J end by 1 base, with 11 bases between. Germline CDR1 reads LNHDA; CDR2 reads SQIVND (reference sequence). In DNA form, the CDR3 reads TGTGCCAGTAGTATGGGGGGTTGGGGCACAGATACGCAGTATTTT. This encodes CASSMGGWGTDTQYF.

V usage is TRBV7-9 and J usage is TRBJ2-2; TRBD1 matches 9 bases. J lost 7 bases, V lost 3 bases, and 9 bases had no gene match. This CDR3 has 16 amino acids. In germline, CDR1 is SEHNR, CDR2 FQNEAQ (reference sequence). CDR3 loop: CASSFWDRVWLGELFF. As DNA, the CDR3 is TGTGCCAGCAGCTTCTGGGACAGGGTTTGGCTCGGGGAGCTGTTTTTT.

This chain joins TRBV28 and TRBJ2-5; maybe TRBD1 (5 bases). CDR3 length: 15 residues. The germline gives CDR1 MDHEN, CDR2 SYDVKM. V dropped 3 bases and J dropped 1 base, with 12 bases sitting between them. The CDR3, as DNA: TGTGCCAGCAGTTTTTTTACAGGACCCCAAGAGACCCAGTACTTC. Translation gives CASSFFTGPQETQYF.

This clone was seen a single time. This chain joins TRBV29-1 and TRBJ2-3; 7 bases map to TRBD1. V lost 3 bases, J lost 3 bases, and 3 bases stayed unmatched. Germline CDR1 and CDR2: SQVTM and ANQGSEA. The CDR3 sequence is 13 residues long. The CDR3 reads CSVEMTGTDTQYF. The CDR3, as DNA: TGCAGCGTTGAGATGACAGGGACAGATACGCAGTATTTT.

This clone has a handful of counts. The chain is built from TRBV7-9 and TRBJ1-4; D uncertain. Germline V lookup: CDR1 SEHNR, CDR2 FQNEAQ (reference sequence). Trimming removed 5 bases at V and 8 bases at J, with 12 bases between. The CDR3 is made up of 13 amino acids. The CDR3 is CASSLGNQEKLFF. The CDR3 DNA sequence: TGTGCCAGCAGCCTCGGGAACCAAGAAAAACTGTTTTTT.

The chain employs TRBV19 and TRBJ1-2, with 9 bases that match TRBD1. Unmatched junction bases numbered 7, after V lost 0 bases and J lost 8 bases. Germline V gene sequence: CDR1 LNHDA, CDR2 SQIVND (reference sequence). The CDR3 loop spans 15 amino acids. The CDR3: CASSIDRTGVRGYTF. The CDR3, as DNA: TGTGCCAGTAGTATAGACAGGACAGGGGTCCGGGGCTACACCTTC. The full variable domain, with the rest looked up from reference TRBV19 and TRBJ1-2, is DGGITQSPKYLFRKEGQNVTLSCEQNLNHDAMYWYRQDPGQGLRLIYYSQIVNDFQKGDIAEGYSVSREKKESFPLTVTSAQKNPTAFYLCASSIDRTGVRGYTFGSGTRLTVV.

This chain uses TRBV4-2 with TRBJ1-4; D unresolved. V lost 2 bases, J lost 2 bases, and 18 bases lay in between. The CDR3 extends over 18 amino acids. Per germline, CDR1 LGHNA and CDR2 YNFKEQ. CDR3 protein: CASSQQPGQTFTNEKLFF. In DNA, the CDR3 is TGTGCCAGCAGCCAACAACCGGGCCAGACATTTACTAATGAAAAACTGTTTTTT.

V gene TRBV10-3 combines with J gene TRBJ2-3; D unclear. Trimming pared 3 bases from V and 6 bases from J, leaving 10 bases between. The CDR3 runs 13 residues. Germline V gene lookup returns CDR1 ENHRY and CDR2 SYGVKD. Written as DNA, the CDR3 is TGTGCCATCAGTGACAGATCGGGTGATACGCAGTATTTT. This sequence encodes CAISDRSGDTQYF.

The gene calls are TRBV19 and TRBJ2-1; possibly TRBD2 for D (6 bases). V lost 0 bases to trimming and J lost 7 bases, with 16 bases between them. The CDR3 is made up of 16 amino acids. Germline CDR1 reads LNHDA; CDR2 reads SQIVND (reference sequence). This chain's CDR3 is CASSIEVVQEGNEQFF. The CDR3 nucleotides read TGTGCCAGTAGTATAGAAGTTGTGCAGGAGGGAAATGAGCAGTTCTTC.

V is TRBV10-2 and J is TRBJ2-5; 7 nucleotides line up with TRBD2. The CDR3 has 15 residues. The junction had 11 bases not matched to a gene; V was cut back by 5 bases and J by 5 bases. The germline V gene encodes CDR1 WSHSY and CDR2 SAAADI. The CDR3: CASSRLALPRETQYF. In DNA, the CDR3 is TGCGCCAGCAGTCGACTAGCTTTACCAAGGGAGACCCAGTACTTC.

The gene calls are TRBV28 and TRBJ1-2; 8 bases match TRBD1. CDR3 length: 14 amino acids. The ends lost 3 bases at V and 6 bases at J; junction bases unmatched: 6. Looked up from germline, CDR1 is MDHEN and CDR2 is SYDVKM. The CDR3 coding sequence is TGTGCCAGCAGTTTGCCAGGGGGCGCTGATGGCTACACCTTC. Protein: CASSLPGGADGYTF.

The J gene is TRBJ2-3, the V gene TRBV29-1; D tentatively fits TRBD1 or TRBD2 (5 bases each). This CDR3 is built from 15 residues. Germline CDR1 SQVTM, CDR2 ANQGSEA. CDR3 loop: CSLTGRSTSTDTQYF. CDR3 nucleotides: TGCAGTCTGACGGGACGATCCACTAGCACAGATACGCAGTATTTT.

The V call is TRBV7-6, the J call TRBJ1-4; no clear D gene. Trimming took 3 bases from V and 3 from J, leaving 14 bases between them. CDR1 is SGHVS, CDR2 FNYEAQ, per germline. This CDR3 is built from 16 residues. The CDR3 region is CASSFPADLANEKLFF. CDR3 DNA sequence: TGTGCCAGCAGCTTTCCCGCCGACTTAGCTAATGAAAAACTGTTTTTT.